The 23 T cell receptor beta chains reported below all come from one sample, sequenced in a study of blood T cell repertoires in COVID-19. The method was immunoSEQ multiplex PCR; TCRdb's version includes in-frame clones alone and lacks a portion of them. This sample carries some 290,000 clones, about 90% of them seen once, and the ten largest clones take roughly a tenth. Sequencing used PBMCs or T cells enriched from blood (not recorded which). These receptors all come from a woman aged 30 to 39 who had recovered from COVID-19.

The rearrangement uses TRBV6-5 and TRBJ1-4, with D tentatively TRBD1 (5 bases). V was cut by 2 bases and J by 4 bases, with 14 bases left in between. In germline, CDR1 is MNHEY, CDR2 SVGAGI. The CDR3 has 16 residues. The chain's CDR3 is CASSYGVDRYNEKLFF. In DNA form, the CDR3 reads TGTGCCAGCAGTTACGGGGTAGACAGATATAATGAAAAACTGTTTTTT.

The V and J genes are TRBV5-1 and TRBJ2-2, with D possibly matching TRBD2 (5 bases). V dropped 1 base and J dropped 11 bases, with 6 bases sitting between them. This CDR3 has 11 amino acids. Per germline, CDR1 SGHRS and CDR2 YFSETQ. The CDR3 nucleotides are TGCGCCAGCAGCTTGCCGGGAGAGCTGTTTTTT. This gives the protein CASSLPGELFF.

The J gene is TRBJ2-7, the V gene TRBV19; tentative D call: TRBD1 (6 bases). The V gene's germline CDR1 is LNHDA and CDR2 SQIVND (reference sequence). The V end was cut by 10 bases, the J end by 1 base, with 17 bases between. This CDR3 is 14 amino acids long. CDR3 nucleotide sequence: TGTGCCACCCAATGGGACATGGAGTCCTACGAGCAGTACTTC. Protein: CATQWDMESYEQYF.

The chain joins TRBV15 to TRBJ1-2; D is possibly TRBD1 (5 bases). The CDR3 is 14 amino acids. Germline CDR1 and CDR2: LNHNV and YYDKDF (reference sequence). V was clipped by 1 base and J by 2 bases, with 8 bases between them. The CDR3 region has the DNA TGTGCCACCAGCAGAGTGCGGGGGAACTATGGCTACACCTTC. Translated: CATSRVRGNYGYTF.

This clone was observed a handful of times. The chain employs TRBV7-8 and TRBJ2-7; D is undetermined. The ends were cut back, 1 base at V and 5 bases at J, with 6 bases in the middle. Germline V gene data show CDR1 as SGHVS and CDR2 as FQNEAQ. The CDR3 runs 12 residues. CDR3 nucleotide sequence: TGTGCCAGCAGCTTAGAGAGGCACGAGCAGTACTTC. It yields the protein CASSLERHEQYF.

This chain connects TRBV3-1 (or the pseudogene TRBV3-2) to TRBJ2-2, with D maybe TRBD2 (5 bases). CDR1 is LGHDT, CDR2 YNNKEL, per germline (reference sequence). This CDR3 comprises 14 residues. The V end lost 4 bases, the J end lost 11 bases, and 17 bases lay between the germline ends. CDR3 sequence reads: CASSPLGRRGELFF. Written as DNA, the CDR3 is TGTGCCAGCAGCCCATTAGGACGACGGGGAGAGCTGTTTTTT.

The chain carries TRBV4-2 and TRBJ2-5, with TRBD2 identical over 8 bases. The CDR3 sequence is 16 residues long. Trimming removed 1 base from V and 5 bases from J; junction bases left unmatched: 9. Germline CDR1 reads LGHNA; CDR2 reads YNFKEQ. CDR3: CASSQGVAGMRETQYF. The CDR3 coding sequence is TGTGCCAGCAGCCAAGGAGTAGCGGGAATGCGGGAGACCCAGTACTTC.

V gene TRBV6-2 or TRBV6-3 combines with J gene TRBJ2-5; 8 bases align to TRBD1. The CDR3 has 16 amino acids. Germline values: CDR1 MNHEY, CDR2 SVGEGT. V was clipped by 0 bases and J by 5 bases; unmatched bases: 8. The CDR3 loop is CASSYSGQAFGETQYF. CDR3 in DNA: TGTGCCAGCAGTTACTCGGGACAGGCTTTCGGTGAGACCCAGTACTTC.

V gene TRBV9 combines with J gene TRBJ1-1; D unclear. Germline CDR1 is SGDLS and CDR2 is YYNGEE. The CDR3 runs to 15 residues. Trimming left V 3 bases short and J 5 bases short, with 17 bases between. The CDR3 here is CASSERTDLLTEAFF. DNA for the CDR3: TGTGCCAGCAGCGAGAGGACGGACTTACTAACTGAAGCTTTCTTT.

This chain's CDR3 is CASSLGGGQPQHF. CDR3 in DNA: TGTGCCAGCAGCTTAGGAGGGGGTCAGCCCCAGCATTTT. The V gene is TRBV7-9, the J gene TRBJ1-5, with D possibly TRBD1 on 6 matching bases. Germline V lookup: CDR1 SEHNR, CDR2 FQNEAQ (reference sequence). This CDR3 spans 13 amino acids. V was cut by 1 base and J by 6 bases, with 7 bases left in between.

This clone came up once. CDR3 DNA: TGTGCTAGTGGTTTGGGGGGGACTCGACAAGAGACCCAGTACTTC. This gives the protein CASGLGGTRQETQYF. This chain connects TRBV12-5 to TRBJ2-5, with D perhaps matching TRBD2 (6 bases). The CDR3 runs to 15 residues. Trimming pared 1 base from V and 2 bases from J, leaving 11 bases between. Germline CDR1 reads LGHNT; CDR2 reads FRNRAP.

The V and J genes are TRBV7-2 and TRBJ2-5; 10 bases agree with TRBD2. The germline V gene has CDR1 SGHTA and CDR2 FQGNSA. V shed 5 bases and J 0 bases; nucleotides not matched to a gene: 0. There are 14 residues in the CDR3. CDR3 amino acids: CASSTSGDQETQYF. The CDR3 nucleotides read TGTGCCAGCAGCACTAGCGGGGACCAAGAGACCCAGTACTTC.

Here the CDR3 DNA reads TGCGCCAGCAGCCACCGTGGGACTAGCGCCTACCATAGTGCAGATACGCAGTATTTT. Translating it yields CASSHRGTSAYHSADTQYF. This chain links TRBV4-1 with TRBJ2-3; TRBD2 matches 10 bases. The length of the CDR3 is 19 residues. Germline trimming cut 3 bases from V and 4 bases from J; bases unmatched to any gene: 16. The germline V gene encodes CDR1 MGHRA and CDR2 YSYEKL.

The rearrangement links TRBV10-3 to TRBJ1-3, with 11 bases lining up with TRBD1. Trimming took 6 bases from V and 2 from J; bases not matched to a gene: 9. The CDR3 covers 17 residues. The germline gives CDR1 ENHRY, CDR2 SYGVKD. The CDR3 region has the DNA TGTGCCATCAGCCCTAAGGGACAGGGGGAAACTGGAAACACCATATATTTT. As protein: CAISPKGQGETGNTIYF.

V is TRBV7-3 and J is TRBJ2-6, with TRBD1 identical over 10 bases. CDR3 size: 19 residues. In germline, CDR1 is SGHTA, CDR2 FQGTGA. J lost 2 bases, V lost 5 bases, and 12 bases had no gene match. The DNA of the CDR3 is TGTGCCAGCAGCGACACCGGGACAGGGGTAGAAGCTGGGGCCAACGTCCTGACTTTC. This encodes CASSDTGTGVEAGANVLTF.

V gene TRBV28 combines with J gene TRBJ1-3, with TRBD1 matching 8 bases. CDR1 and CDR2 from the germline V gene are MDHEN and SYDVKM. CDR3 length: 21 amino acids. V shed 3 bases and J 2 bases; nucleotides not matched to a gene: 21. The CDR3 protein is CASSLSPWRQGSKVAGNTIYF. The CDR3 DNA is TGTGCCAGCAGTTTGAGTCCGTGGAGACAGGGGAGTAAAGTCGCTGGAAACACCATATATTTT.

The CDR3 region is CASSVAGGSSYNEQFF. Here the CDR3 DNA reads TGTGCCAGCAGCGTAGCCGGAGGGAGCTCCTACAATGAGCAGTTCTTC. This rearrangement joins TRBV9 to TRBJ2-1, with D possibly being TRBD2 (6 bases). Deletions cut 0 bases from V and 0 bases from J, with 10 bases between. CDR3 length: 16 amino acids. CDR1 SGDLS and CDR2 YYNGEE come from the germline V gene.

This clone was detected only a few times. In DNA, the CDR3 is TGTGCCAGCAGTTACAGGGGTCAGGACGAGCAGTACTTC. It yields the protein CASSYRGQDEQYF. This chain uses TRBV6-5 with TRBJ2-7, with D possibly TRBD1 on 5 matching bases. V dropped 2 bases and J dropped 5 bases, with 10 bases sitting between them. Looked up from germline, CDR1 is MNHEY and CDR2 is SVGAGI. The CDR3 covers 13 residues.

The CDR3 DNA reads as TGTGCCAGTAGTATCCAACAGGGGACCGGGGAGCTGTTTTTT. This gives the protein CASSIQQGTGELFF. The rearrangement links TRBV19 to TRBJ2-2; 7 bases match TRBD1. The CDR3 is 14 residues long. CDR1 LNHDA and CDR2 SQIVND come from the germline V gene (reference sequence). Unmatched junction bases numbered 3, after V lost 3 bases and J lost 5 bases. Together with reference TRBV19 and TRBJ2-2, the CDR3 gives the full variable domain: DGGITQSPKYLFRKEGQNVTLSCEQNLNHDAMYWYRQDPGQGLRLIYYSQIVNDFQKGDIAEGYSVSREKKESFPLTVTSAQKNPTAFYLCASSIQQGTGELFFGEGSRLTVL.

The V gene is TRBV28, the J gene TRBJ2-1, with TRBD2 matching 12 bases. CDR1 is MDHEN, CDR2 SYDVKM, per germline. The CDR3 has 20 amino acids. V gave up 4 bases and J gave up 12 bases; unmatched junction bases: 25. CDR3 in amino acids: CASSSQYPFRTSGKSGGQFF. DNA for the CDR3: TGTGCCAGCAGTTCACAATACCCCTTTCGGACTAGCGGGAAATCGGGCGGGCAGTTCTTC.

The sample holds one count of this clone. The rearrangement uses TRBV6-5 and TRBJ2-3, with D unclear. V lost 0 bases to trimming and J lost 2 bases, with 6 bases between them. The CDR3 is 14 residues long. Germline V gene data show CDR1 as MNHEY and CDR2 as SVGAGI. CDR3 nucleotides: TGTGCCAGCAGTTACTCGAGAGTCACAGATACGCAGTATTTT. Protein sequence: CASSYSRVTDTQYF.

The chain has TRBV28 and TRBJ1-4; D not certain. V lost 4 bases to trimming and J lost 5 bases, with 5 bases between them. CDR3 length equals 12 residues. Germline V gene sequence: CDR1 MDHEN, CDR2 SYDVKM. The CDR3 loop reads CASSSFNEKLFF. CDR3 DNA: TGTGCCAGCAGTTCCTTCAATGAAAAACTGTTTTTT.

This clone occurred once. CDR3 amino acids: CAWSVELAATYEQYF. In nucleotides, the CDR3 is TGTGCCTGGAGTGTTGAACTAGCGGCGACCTACGAGCAGTACTTC. The chain is built from TRBV30 and TRBJ2-7; 8 nucleotides match TRBD2. CDR1 is GTSNPN, CDR2 SVGIG, per germline (reference sequence). Germline trimming cut 0 bases from V and 2 bases from J; bases unmatched to any gene: 6. This CDR3 has 15 amino acids.